Listed here are 9 T cell receptor beta chains from one sample, sequenced in a study of technical replicates of blood from a few donors. The data were produced by immunoSEQ multiplex PCR, yet TCRdb's version contains in-frame clones alone and is incomplete. The sample includes 85,000 to 100,000 clones, around 95% of them seen just once. Sequenced material: T cells isolated from PBMCs. The receptors were gathered from a human donor in good health.

The chain combines TRBV5-1 with TRBJ2-3, with a weak D call TRBD1 (5 bases). In germline, CDR1 is SGHRS, CDR2 YFSETQ. V gave up 6 bases and J gave up 0 bases, with 11 bases separating them. The CDR3 is made up of 14 amino acids. This chain's CDR3 is CASTVDISTDTQYF. The CDR3 DNA reads as TGCGCCAGCACCGTGGACATTAGCACAGATACGCAGTATTTT.

V usage is TRBV19 and J usage is TRBJ2-3, with 9 bases matching TRBD2. CDR3 length: 18 amino acids. Looked up from germline, CDR1 is LNHDA and CDR2 is SQIVND (reference sequence). Trimming cost V 1 base and J 3 bases; bases outside gene matches: 11. In DNA, the CDR3 is TGTGCCAGTAGTATAGGTAGCGGGAGTTCGGGTAATACAGATACGCAGTATTTT. It specifies CASSIGSGSSGNTDTQYF.

CDR3 sequence (DNA): TGTGCCAGCAAGGCCGGGACAGGGGGCAATGAGCAGTTCTTC. It codes for CASKAGTGGNEQFF. V is TRBV6-5 and J is TRBJ2-1; 11 nucleotides match TRBD1. J was trimmed by 6 bases and V by 7 bases; bases with no gene match: 5. The CDR3 has 14 amino acids. Germline values: CDR1 MNHEY, CDR2 SVGAGI.

The chain links TRBV7-8 to TRBJ2-3; TRBD2 is a possible D gene (7 bases). Trimming stripped 3 bases from V and 6 bases from J, with 13 bases between. The CDR3 covers 14 residues. The germline V gene has CDR1 SGHVS and CDR2 FQNEAQ. The CDR3 sequence: CASSLGGPFDTQYF. The CDR3 bases are TGTGCCAGCAGCTTGGGGGGGCCCTTTGATACGCAGTATTTT.

The table lists this clone with a count of one. The rearrangement joins TRBV10-3 to TRBJ1-2; D call uncertain. The V end lost 4 bases, the J end lost 6 bases, and 12 bases lay between the germline ends. Germline assignment: CDR1 ENHRY and CDR2 SYGVKD. This CDR3 region has 13 residues. DNA of the CDR3: TGTGCCATCAGTGCCGGACTGGACCATGGCTACACCTTC. Translating gives CAISAGLDHGYTF.

The chain links TRBV30 to TRBJ2-5; D might be TRBD1 (6 bases). Trimming removed 2 bases at V and 5 bases at J, with 21 bases between. This CDR3 region has 16 residues. Germline assignment: CDR1 GTSNPN and CDR2 SVGIG (reference sequence). The CDR3 nucleotides are TGTGCCTGGAGTCCAACACGGGTGGGGCAGGGGGAGACCCAGTACTTC. Amino acid sequence: CAWSPTRVGQGETQYF.

In regard to this clone: Sequence at one end of the junction differs from germline and may be a read error. The rearrangement joins TRBV10-2 to TRBJ2-7, with D possibly being TRBD2 (6 bases). There are 13 residues in the CDR3. Germline V gives CDR1 WSHSY, CDR2 SAAADI. The CDR3 sequence is CASGEGLFYEQYF. Here the CDR3 DNA reads TGCGCCAGCGGTGAGGGACTCTTCTACGAGCAGTACTTC.

The chain employs TRBV5-6 and TRBJ2-1; D ambiguous. The V gene's germline CDR1 is SGHDT and CDR2 YYEEEE. V lost 2 bases and J lost 1, with 10 bases in between. There are 15 residues in the CDR3. DNA for the CDR3: TGTGCCAGCAGCTTCTTACCACAGTCCTACAATGAGCAGTTCTTC. Translating it yields CASSFLPQSYNEQFF. The whole variable domain, filled in from reference TRBV5-6 and TRBJ2-1, reads DAGVTQSPTHLIKTRGQQVTLRCSPKSGHDTVSWYQQALGQGPQFIFQYYEEEERQRGNFPDRFSGHQFPNYSSELNVNALLLGDSALYLCASSFLPQSYNEQFFGPGTRLTVL.

The chain is built from TRBV4-2 and TRBJ2-2, with 9 bases fitting TRBD1. The CDR3 loop spans 15 amino acids. Germline values: CDR1 LGHNA, CDR2 YNFKEQ. V was pared by 6 bases and J by 7 bases, with 9 bases of the junction left unmatched. The CDR3 sequence is CASSPDRGTGGELFF. CDR3 coding DNA: TGTGCCAGCAGTCCGGACAGGGGTACTGGCGGGGAGCTGTTTTTT.